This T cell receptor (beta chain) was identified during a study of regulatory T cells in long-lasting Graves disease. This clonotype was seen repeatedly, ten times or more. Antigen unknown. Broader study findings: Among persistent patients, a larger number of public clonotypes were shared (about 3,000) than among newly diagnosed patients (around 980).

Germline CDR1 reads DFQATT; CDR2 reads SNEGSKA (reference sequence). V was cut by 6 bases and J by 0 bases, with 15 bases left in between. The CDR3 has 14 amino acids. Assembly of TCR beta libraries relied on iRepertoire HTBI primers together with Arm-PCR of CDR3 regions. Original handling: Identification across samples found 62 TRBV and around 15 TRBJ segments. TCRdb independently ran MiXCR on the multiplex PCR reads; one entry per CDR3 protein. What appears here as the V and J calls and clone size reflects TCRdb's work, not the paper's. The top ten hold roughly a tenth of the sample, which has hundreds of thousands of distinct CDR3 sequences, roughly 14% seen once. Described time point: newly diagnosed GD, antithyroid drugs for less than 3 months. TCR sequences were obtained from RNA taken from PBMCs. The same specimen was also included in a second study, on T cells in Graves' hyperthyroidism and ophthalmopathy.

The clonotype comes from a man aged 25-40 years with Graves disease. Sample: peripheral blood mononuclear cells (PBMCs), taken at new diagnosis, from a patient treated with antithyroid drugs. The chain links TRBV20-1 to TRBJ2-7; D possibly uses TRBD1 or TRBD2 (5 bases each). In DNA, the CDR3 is TGCAGTGCCCCGGGACGGTTCAGCTCCTACGAGCAGTACTTC. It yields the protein CSAPGRFSSYEQYF.